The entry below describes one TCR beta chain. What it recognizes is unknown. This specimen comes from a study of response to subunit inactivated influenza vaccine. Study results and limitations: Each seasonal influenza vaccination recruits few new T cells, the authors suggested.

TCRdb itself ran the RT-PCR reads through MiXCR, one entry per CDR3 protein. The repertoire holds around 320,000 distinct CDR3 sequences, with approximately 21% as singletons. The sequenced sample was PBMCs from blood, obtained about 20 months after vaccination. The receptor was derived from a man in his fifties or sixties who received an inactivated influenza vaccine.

CDR3: CASSTIHQAQPQHF. The CDR3 nucleotides read TGTGCCAGCAGCACAATACATCAGGCTCAGCCCCAGCATTTT. J is TRBJ1-5 and V is TRBV12-3 or TRBV12-4; D is ambiguous. Trimming left V 6 bases short and J 6 bases short, with 15 bases between. CDR3 size: 14 residues.